This TCR beta chain was identified during a study of T cell repertoires in cytomegalovirus infection. At the level of the study: Recently identified HLA-C-restricted CMV epitopes were used, and well-studied HLA-B-restricted CMV epitopes were used as well.

In TCRdb, the reads were re-called with MiXCR into one record per CDR3 protein. In the table there are hundreds of thousands of distinct CDR3 sequences, 33% of which are singletons. The study, taken as a whole, reports: Adding up the frequency of public TCR beta families identified people who carried CMV plus the relevant HLA. HLA-C-restricted CMV clonotypes gave the most frequent clonotype in two of eight donors.

About this clonotype itself: The antigen is undetermined.

CDR1 and CDR2 (germline): MNHEY, SVGEGT. The CDR3 has 15 amino acids. V was pared by 2 bases and J by 8 bases, with 8 bases of the junction left unmatched. The receptor's source is a human donor in good health (CMV status not recorded). Some clones in this sample may be carry-over from other donors' samples. V gene TRBV6-2 or TRBV6-3 combines with J gene TRBJ2-1; TRBD2 agrees at 8 bases. The sequences come from cultured PBMCs, collected from culture after CMV antigen stimulation. The CDR3 loop reads CASSYAIGGGDEQFF. The DNA for the CDR3 is TGTGCCAGCAGTTACGCTATCGGGGGGGGCGATGAGCAGTTCTTC.